This record looks at one T cell receptor beta chain sequence and its context. Its specificity is unknown. Methotrexate plus calcineurin inhibitor accompanied controls' myeloablative marrow transplants; sampling was 1 year later. The record originates from a study of T cells after posttransplantation cyclophosphamide. Study-wide points: Recipient CMV seropositivity and CMV reactivation strongly tracked TRB clonality. Later post-transplant blood repertoires were often dominated by donor CD8+ memory clones. Tissue-infiltrating T cells from skin or gut overlapped little with blood T cells.

Assay used: immunoSEQ multiplex PCR; TCRdb lists only in-frame clones, some missing. The table shows some 15,000 clones, with approximately 80% occurring only once. Trimming left V 1 base short and J 1 base short, with 11 bases between. This CDR3 spans 16 amino acids. CDR1 is LGHNA and CDR2 is YNFKEQ in the germline V gene. This chain uses TRBV4-2 with TRBJ2-1, with D possibly being TRBD2 (5 bases). The sample consisted of PBMCs, taken 441 days after allogeneic stem cell transplant with calcineurin inhibitor and methotrexate. The TCR originated in a young adult male patient who received an allogeneic stem cell transplant from an unrelated donor, was CMV-positive, and had acute and chronic GVHD. Part of the T cells may come from the graft donor. CDR3 amino acids: CASSQVVGASYNEQFF. DNA for the CDR3: TGTGCCAGCAGCCAAGTCGTGGGAGCTTCCTACAATGAGCAGTTCTTC.